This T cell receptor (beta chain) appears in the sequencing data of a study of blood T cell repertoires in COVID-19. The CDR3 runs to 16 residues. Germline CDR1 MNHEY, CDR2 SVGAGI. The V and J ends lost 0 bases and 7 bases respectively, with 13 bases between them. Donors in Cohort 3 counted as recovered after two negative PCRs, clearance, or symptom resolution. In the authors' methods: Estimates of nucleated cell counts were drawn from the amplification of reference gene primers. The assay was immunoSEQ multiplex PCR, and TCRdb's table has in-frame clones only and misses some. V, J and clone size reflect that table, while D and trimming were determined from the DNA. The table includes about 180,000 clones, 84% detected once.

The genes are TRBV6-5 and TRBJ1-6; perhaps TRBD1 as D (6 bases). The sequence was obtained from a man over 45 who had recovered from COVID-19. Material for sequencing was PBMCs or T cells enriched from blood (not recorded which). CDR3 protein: CASSYSLQGSNSPLHF. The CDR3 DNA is TGTGCCAGCAGTTACTCACTACAGGGTAGCAATTCACCCCTCCACTTT.